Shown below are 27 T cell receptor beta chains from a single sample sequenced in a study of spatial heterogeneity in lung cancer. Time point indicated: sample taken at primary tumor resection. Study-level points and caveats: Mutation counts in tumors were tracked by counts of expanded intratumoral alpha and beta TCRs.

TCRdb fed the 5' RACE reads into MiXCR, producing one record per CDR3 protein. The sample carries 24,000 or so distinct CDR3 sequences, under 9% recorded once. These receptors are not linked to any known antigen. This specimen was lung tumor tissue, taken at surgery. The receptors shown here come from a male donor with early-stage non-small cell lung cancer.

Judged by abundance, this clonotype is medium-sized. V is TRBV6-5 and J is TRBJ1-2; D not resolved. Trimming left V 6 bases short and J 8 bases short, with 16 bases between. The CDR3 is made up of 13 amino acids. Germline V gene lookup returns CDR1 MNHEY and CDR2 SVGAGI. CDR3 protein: CASRTPWAGGYTF. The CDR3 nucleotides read TGTGCCAGCAGAACGCCCTGGGCTGGAGGCTACACCTTC.

DNA for the CDR3: TGCGCCAGCAGCTCGGGACTAGTGAACACAGATACGCAGTATTTT. It yields the protein CASSSGLVNTDTQYF. V and J are TRBV5-1 and TRBJ2-3, with 8 bases identical to TRBD2. CDR3 length equals 15 residues. J lost 2 bases, V lost 3 bases, and 5 bases had no gene match. Germline values: CDR1 SGHRS, CDR2 YFSETQ.

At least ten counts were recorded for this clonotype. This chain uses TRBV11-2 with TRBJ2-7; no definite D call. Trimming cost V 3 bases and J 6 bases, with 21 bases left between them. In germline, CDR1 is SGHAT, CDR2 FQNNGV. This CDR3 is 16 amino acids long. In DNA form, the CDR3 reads TGTGCCAGCAGCTTGAGATTACGGCCTCCTTTGGGCGAGCAGTACTTC. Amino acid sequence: CASSLRLRPPLGEQYF.

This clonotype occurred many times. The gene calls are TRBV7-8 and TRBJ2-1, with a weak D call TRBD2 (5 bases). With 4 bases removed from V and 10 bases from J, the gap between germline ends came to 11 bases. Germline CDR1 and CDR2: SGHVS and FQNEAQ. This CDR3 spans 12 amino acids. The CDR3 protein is CASSSPRGEQFF. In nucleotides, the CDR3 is TGTGCCAGCAGCTCCCCTCGGGGAGAGCAGTTCTTC. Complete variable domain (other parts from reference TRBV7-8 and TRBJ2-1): GAGVSQSPRYKVAKRGQDVALRCDPISGHVSLFWYQQALGQGPEFLTYFQNEAQLDKSGLPSDRFFAERPEGSVSTLKIQRTQQEDSAVYLCASSSPRGEQFFGPGTRLTVL.

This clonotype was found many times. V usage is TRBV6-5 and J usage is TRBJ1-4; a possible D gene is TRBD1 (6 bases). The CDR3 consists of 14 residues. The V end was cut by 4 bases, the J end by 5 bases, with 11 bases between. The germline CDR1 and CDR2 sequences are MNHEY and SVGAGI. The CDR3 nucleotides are TGTGCCAGCAGTTCAGGACAGAGCAATGAAAAACTGTTTTTT. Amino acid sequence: CASSSGQSNEKLFF.

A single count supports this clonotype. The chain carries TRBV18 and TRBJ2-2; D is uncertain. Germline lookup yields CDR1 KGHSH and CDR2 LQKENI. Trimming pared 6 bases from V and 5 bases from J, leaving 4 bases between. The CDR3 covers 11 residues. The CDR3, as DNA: TGTGCCAGCTCCGGAACCGGGGAGCTGTTTTTT. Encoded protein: CASSGTGELFF.

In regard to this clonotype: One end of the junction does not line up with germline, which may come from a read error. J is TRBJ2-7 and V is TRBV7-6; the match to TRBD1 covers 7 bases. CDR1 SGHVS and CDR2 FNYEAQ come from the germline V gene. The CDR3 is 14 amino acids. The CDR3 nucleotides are TGTGCCAGCAGCTCCAGGGGGAGCTCCTACGAGCAGTGCTTC. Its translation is CASSSRGSSYEQCF. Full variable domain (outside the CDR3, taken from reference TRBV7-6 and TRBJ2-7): GAGVSQSPRYKVTKRGQDVALRCDPISGHVSLYWYRQALGQGPEFLTYFNYEAQQDKSGLPNDRFSAERPEGSISTLTIQRTEQRDSAMYRCASSSRGSSYEQCFGPGTRLTVT.

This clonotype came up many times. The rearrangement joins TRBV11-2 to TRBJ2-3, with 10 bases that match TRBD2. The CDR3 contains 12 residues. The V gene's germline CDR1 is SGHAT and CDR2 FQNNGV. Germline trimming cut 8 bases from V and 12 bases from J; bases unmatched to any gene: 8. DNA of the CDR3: TGTGCCAGCGAGCGGGAGGGCGTTGCCCAGTATTTT. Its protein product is CASEREGVAQYF.

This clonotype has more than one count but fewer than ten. CDR3 bases: TGTGCCATCACCTCGCTAGGAACAGATACGCAGTATTTT. This encodes CAITSLGTDTQYF. The chain carries TRBV10-3 and TRBJ2-3; no definite D call. CDR1 and CDR2 from the germline V gene are ENHRY and SYGVKD. The CDR3 runs 13 residues. Trimming pared 7 bases from V and 3 bases from J, leaving 11 bases between.

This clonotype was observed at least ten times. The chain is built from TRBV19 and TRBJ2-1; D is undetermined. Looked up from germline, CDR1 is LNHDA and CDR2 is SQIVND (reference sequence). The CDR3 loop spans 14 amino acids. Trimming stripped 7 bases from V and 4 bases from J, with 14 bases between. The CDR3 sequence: CASTPSDGYNEQFF. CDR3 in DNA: TGTGCCAGTACCCCCTCGGACGGGTACAATGAGCAGTTCTTC.

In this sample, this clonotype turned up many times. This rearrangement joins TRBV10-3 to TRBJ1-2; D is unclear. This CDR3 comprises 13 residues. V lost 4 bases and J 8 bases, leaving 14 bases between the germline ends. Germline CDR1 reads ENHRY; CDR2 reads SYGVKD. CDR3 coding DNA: TGTGCCATCAGTGGACCCGGGTCCTACGGCTACACCTTC. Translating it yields CAISGPGSYGYTF.

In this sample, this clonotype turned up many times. CDR3 nucleotide sequence: TGTGCCATTCTCTCCCGGACAGACGGCTTCACAGATACGCAGTATTTT. Translating it yields CAILSRTDGFTDTQYF. The rearrangement uses TRBV27 and TRBJ2-3; D is possibly TRBD1 (6 bases). The length of the CDR3 is 16 residues. Germline CDR1 MNHEY, CDR2 SMNVEV (reference sequence). V was pared by 10 bases and J by 2 bases, with 22 bases between.

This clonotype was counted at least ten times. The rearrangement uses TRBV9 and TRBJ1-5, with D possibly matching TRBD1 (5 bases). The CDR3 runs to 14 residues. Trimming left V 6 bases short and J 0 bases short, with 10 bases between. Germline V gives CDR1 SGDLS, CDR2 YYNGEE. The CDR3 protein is CASNQGVSNQPQHF. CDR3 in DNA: TGTGCCAGCAACCAAGGGGTTAGCAATCAGCCCCAGCATTTT.

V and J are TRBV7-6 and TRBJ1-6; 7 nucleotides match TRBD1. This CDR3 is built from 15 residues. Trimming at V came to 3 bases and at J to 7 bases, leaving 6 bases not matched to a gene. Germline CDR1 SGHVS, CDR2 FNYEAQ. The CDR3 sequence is CASSFSGTENSPLHF. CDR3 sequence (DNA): TGTGCCAGCAGCTTCTCCGGGACAGAGAATTCACCCCTCCACTTT. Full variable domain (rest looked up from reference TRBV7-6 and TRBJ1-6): GAGVSQSPRYKVTKRGQDVALRCDPISGHVSLYWYRQALGQGPEFLTYFNYEAQQDKSGLPNDRFSAERPEGSISTLTIQRTEQRDSAMYRCASSFSGTENSPLHFGNGTRLTVT.

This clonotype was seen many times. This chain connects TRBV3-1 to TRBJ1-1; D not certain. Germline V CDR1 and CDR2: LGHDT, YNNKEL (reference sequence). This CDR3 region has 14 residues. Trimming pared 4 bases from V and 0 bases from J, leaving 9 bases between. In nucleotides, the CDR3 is TGTGCCAGCAGCCCCGTGGGGTTGAACACTGAAGCTTTCTTT. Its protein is CASSPVGLNTEAFF.

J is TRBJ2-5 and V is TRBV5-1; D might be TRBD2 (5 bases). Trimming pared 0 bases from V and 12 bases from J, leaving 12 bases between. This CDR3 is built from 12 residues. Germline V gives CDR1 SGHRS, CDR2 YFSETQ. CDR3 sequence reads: CASSLDGAVKYF. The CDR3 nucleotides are TGCGCCAGCAGCTTGGACGGAGCGGTTAAGTACTTC.

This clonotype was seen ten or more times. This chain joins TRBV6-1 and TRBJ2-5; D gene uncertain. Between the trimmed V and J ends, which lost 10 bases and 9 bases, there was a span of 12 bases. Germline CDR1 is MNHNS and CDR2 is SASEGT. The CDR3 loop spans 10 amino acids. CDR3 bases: TGTGCCACTTACCTTGGGGCCCAGTACTTC. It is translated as CATYLGAQYF.

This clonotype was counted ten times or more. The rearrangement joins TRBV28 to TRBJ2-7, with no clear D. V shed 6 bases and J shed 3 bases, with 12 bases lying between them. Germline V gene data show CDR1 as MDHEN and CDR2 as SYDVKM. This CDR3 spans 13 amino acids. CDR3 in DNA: TGTGCCAGCAGACAGCCTCATGGCTACGAGCAGTACTTC. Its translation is CASRQPHGYEQYF.

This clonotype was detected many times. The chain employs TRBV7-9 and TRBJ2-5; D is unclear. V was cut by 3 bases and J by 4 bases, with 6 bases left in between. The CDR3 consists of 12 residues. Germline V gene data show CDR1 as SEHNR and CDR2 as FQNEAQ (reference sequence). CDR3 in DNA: TGTGCCAGCAGCTTCCACGGAGAGACCCAGTACTTC. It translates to CASSFHGETQYF. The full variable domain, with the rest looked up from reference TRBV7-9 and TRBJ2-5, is DTGVSQNPRHKITKRGQNVTFRCDPISEHNRLYWYRQTLGQGPEFLTYFQNEAQLEKSRLLSDRFSAERPKGSFSTLEIQRTEQGDSAMYLCASSFHGETQYFGPGTRLLVL.

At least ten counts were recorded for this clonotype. CDR3 nucleotide sequence: TGCGCCAGCAGCCAAGGGTCCACAGGTTACTCCTACAATGAGCAGTTCTTC. Translating it yields CASSQGSTGYSYNEQFF. This rearrangement joins TRBV4-3 to TRBJ2-1, with D possibly matching TRBD1 (5 bases). CDR1 LGHNA and CDR2 YSLEER come from the germline V gene. This CDR3 comprises 17 residues. The V and J ends lost 1 base and 0 bases respectively, with 13 bases between them.

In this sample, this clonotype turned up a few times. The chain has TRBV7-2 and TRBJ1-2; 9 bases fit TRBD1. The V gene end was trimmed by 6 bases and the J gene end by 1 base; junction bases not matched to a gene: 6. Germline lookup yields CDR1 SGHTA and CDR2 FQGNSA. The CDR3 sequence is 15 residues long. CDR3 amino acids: CASRKQGASNYGYTF. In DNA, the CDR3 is TGTGCCAGCAGAAAACAGGGGGCAAGTAACTATGGCTACACCTTC.

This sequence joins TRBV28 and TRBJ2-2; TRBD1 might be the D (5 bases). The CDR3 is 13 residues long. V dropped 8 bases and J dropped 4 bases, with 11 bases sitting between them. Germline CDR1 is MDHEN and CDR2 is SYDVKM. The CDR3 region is CASYRLSTGELFF. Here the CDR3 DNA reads TGTGCCAGCTACAGGTTAAGCACCGGGGAGCTGTTTTTT.

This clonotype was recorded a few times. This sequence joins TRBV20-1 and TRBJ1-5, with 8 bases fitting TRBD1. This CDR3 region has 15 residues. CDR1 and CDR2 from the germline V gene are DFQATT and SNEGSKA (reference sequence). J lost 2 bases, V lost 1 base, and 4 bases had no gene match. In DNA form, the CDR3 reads TGCAGTGCTAGAGGGACAGGGTACGGCAATCAGCCCCAGCATTTT. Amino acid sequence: CSARGTGYGNQPQHF.

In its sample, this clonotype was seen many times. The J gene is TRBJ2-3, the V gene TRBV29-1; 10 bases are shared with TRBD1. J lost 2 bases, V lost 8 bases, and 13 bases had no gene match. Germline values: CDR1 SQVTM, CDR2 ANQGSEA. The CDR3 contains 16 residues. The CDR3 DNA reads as TGCAGCATTATCTTTAGGGACAGGGGAATCACAGATACGCAGTATTTT. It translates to CSIIFRDRGITDTQYF.

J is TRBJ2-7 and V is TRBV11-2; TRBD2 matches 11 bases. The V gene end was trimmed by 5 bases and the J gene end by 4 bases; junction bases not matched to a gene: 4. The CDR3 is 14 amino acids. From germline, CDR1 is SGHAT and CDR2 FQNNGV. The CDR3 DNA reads TGTGCCAGCAGCCCCGGGACTAGCGGATACGAGCAGTACTTC. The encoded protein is CASSPGTSGYEQYF.

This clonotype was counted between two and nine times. The CDR3 sequence is CASSSRQGAGREPQHF. As DNA, the CDR3 is TGTGCCAGCAGTTCCAGACAGGGGGCGGGTCGGGAGCCCCAGCATTTT. This chain uses TRBV6-6 with TRBJ1-5; 10 nucleotides match TRBD1. The length of the CDR3 is 16 residues. Looked up from germline, CDR1 is MNHNY and CDR2 is SVGAGI (reference sequence). J was trimmed by 8 bases and V by 4 bases; bases with no gene match: 11.

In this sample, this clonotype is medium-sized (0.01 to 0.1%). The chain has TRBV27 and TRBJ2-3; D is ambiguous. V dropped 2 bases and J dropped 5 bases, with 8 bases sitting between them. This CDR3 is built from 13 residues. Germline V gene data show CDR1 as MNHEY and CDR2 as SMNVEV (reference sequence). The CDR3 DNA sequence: TGTGCCAGCAGTTTAAGGCGTCAAGATACGCAGTATTTT. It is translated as CASSLRRQDTQYF.